This record looks at one T cell receptor (beta chain) sequence and its context. The clone's antigen remains unknown. One base away there is no much larger clone; base qualities are not given. What this sample's treatment or condition label stands for: live attenuated yellow fever vaccine strain. PBMCs were isolated from peripheral blood using a standard Ficoll-Paque protocol. Dynabeads CD4 and CD8 positive selection kits were used to isolate CD4 and CD8 T-cell fractions. TriZol was used to extract RNA from bulk PBMCs, from CD4 and CD8 fractions, and from dextramer-positive and dextramer-negative fractions. This entry comes from a study of T cells after yellow fever vaccination (dated by TCRdb to between 2017 and 2020). With regard to the full study: The SMART-Seq v4 Ultra Low Input RNA kit was used to prepare libraries from fractions with low cell numbers. To follow T-cell clones before and after both primary and booster YFV17D yellow fever vaccination, bulk TCR alpha and beta repertoires underwent longitudinal sequencing. Two healthy male donors made up the cohort, one aged 18 to 29 years and the other aged 30 to 40 years. Bulk PBMC replicates and cell subsets were isolated from blood drawn at multiple timepoints before and after both primary and secondary immunization.

The sequencer was an Illumina NovaSeq 6000. TCR cDNA was synthesized by 5'RACE template switching, through which a universal primer site and unique molecular identifiers were introduced. Priming for cDNA synthesis came from both the TCR alpha and TCR beta constant segments. Libraries were amplified in two PCR steps, with sample barcodes and sequencing adapters added in the second step. Sequencing of the libraries was done on either Illumina HiSeq 2500 (2x100 bp) or NovaSeq (2x150 bp). The authors' analysis ran thus. MIGEC was used to demultiplex reads and collapse the reads into UMI consensus sequences, and MiXCR was used for V(D)J alignment. Vaccine-responding clonotypes were defined with edgeR using replicate PBMC samples, requiring FDR below 0.01 and a log2 fold change above 5 up to day 15. Bulk clonotypes were assigned CD4 or CD8 identity according to which sequenced CD4 or CD8 repertoire held them at higher abundance. TCRdb itself trimmed the public reads at Q25 with fastp, ran MiXCR and retained productive beta chains. Entries that share a CDR3 protein sequence are merged under the most common genes and DNA. None of the V and J calls come from the authors' own analysis; TCRdb made them. The table for this sample lists approximately 300,000 distinct CDR3 sequences; around 11% of them were counted only once. The top ten clonotypes cover 3% to 4% of the sample.

General study outcomes and caveats: A small fraction of clonotypes appeared in both the CD4 and CD8 compartments, likely as a result of convergent recombination. Most clones expanded after primary vaccination were re-detected after the booster (around 96% of CD4 and approximately 88% of CD8), suggesting broad memory maintenance. Because abundant contaminating clonotypes from the bulk population could be contained in FACS-sorted repertoires, computational filtering was required. The secondary T-cell response was weaker than the primary response but faster, peaking on day 5 instead of day 15. Only a couple of donors were included in the study, so the extent to which the findings can be generalized is limited.

Spanning cysteine to phenylalanine, the CDR3 consists of 14 amino acids. The kept DNA is CDR3 alone, 42 bases in frame from the first base. The germline V gene (reference sequence) provides CDR1 PRHDT and CDR2 FYEKMQ. The germline V and J ends show losses of 6 bases and 6 bases respectively, and no gene match explains 8 bases of the junction. Source: CD4+ T cells sorted from PBMCs, taken 45 days after the yellow fever booster vaccination. This clonotype was sampled from a man between 18 and 29 years old who received the YFV17D yellow fever vaccine. The rearrangement joined TRBV13 to TRBJ1-5; TRBD1 matches 7 bases in the middle. The nucleotide sequence reads TGTGCCAGCAGTCACAGGGGTTCAGGTCAGCCCCAGCATTTT. Protein translation: CASSHRGSGQPQHF.